The present T cell receptor beta chain was sequenced within a study of blood T cells in healthy people across ages. A J-beta primer mix and a sample-barcoded 5' primer were used in a second PCR of about 7 to 11 cycles. Via MiXCR, TCRdb re-called the 5' RACE reads, giving one row per CDR3 protein. The repertoire has about 1.8 million distinct CDR3 sequences, 40% to 55% of them found once; the top ten carry 2.1%. Study-wide results and caveats: Naive CD4+ cells and diversity were both higher in long-lived donors than in aged donors. Per million T cells, the diversity of TCR beta decreased roughly linearly as age advanced.

Germline V gene data show CDR1 as DFQATT and CDR2 as SNEGSKA (reference sequence). The CDR3 contains 13 residues. V was trimmed by 5 bases and J by 2 bases, leaving 12 bases between them. Points on this clonotype: Its antigen remains unknown.

The sample taken for sequencing was blood. J is TRBJ2-5 and V is TRBV20-1; D might be TRBD1 (5 bases). The source is a woman aged 40 to 50 in good health. CDR3 amino acids: CSADEDRQETQYF. The CDR3 DNA reads as TGCAGTGCTGACGAAGACAGACAAGAGACCCAGTACTTC.